The present entry profiles one TCR beta chain with its context. The CDR3 contains 13 residues. The germline gives CDR1 SEHNR, CDR2 FQNEAQ (reference sequence). Trimming pared 3 bases from V and 5 bases from J, leaving 5 bases between. This record belongs to a study of blood T cell repertoires in COVID-19. For the study at large: The cDNA or gDNA used as material had been derived from T cells, B-cell-depleted T cells, or PBMCs.

As handled by the study authors: Amplification of reference gene primers was used by the study to estimate nucleated cell counts. Repertoires were generated with immunoSEQ multiplex PCR, while TCRdb's copy carries only in-frame clones and drops some. D and trimming were read from the DNA, whereas the V and J calls and clone size are those reported in that table. The top ten hold 4.8% of the sample, which has about 140,000 clones, around 84% seen once. The sequenced material came from peripheral blood. The V call is TRBV7-9, the J call TRBJ1-6; tentative D call: TRBD1 (5 bases). The origin of this receptor is a human donor in a cohort sampled during active COVID-19. The CDR3 protein is CASSFRDNSPLHF. The CDR3 DNA sequence: TGTGCCAGCAGCTTCAGGGATAATTCACCCCTCCACTTT.